This T cell receptor (beta chain) was sequenced during a study of vaccination effects on CD4 cells after COVID-19. Details on this clone: What it recognizes is unknown.

ViraFEST assay sequencing came after antigen-specific CD4+ T cells were expanded with viral peptide pools. The culture ran for approximately 10 days, and then CD4+ T cells were isolated. Each vaccine recipient was nucleocapsid antibody negative and had no prior SARS-CoV-2 infection. This CDR3 comprises 16 residues. Trimming cost V 0 bases and J 2 bases, with 14 bases left between them. Profiling relied on immunoSEQ multiplex PCR, and the TCRdb table lists in-frame clones only, not all of them. This repertoire shows some 68,000 clones, over 70% found once; its top ten account for around 3.8%. The chain recombines TRBV23-1 with TRBJ2-7; perhaps TRBD1 as D (6 bases). TRBV23-1 is an open reading frame whose function is uncertain. The sample here was CD4+ T cells from PBMCs cultured with HCoV-OC43 spike peptides, taken before COVID-19 vaccination. The subset denotes: HCoV-OC43 spike overlapping peptide pool stimulation. This TCR was sampled from a human donor who received a COVID-19 vaccine. CDR3 region: CASSQSKQGGPYEQYV. The CDR3 DNA is TGCGCCAGCAGTCAATCGAAACAGGGTGGACCCTACGAGCAGTACGTC.